This TCR beta chain was identified in a study of response to subunit inactivated influenza vaccine. In its sample, this clonotype was seen many times. Its antigen is unidentified. Study-wide findings and caveats: Each seasonal flu vaccination may recruit only limited new T cells, authors suggested.

The CDR3 is 13 residues long. V was trimmed by 4 bases and J by 1 base, leaving 6 bases between them. TCRdb used MiXCR to reprocess the RT-PCR reads, holding one entry per CDR3 protein. The top ten hold around 13% of the sample, which has about 520,000 distinct CDR3 sequences, 6% to 9% seen once. This TCR was sampled from a man aged 50-75 years who received an inactivated influenza vaccine. The J gene is TRBJ2-3, the V gene TRBV12-3 or TRBV12-4; perhaps TRBD2 as D (5 bases). The source material was PBMCs from blood, sampled 23 to 25 months after vaccination. The CDR3 DNA sequence: TGTGCCAGCAGTTGGACTGGCACAGATACGCAGTATTTT. It codes for CASSWTGTDTQYF.